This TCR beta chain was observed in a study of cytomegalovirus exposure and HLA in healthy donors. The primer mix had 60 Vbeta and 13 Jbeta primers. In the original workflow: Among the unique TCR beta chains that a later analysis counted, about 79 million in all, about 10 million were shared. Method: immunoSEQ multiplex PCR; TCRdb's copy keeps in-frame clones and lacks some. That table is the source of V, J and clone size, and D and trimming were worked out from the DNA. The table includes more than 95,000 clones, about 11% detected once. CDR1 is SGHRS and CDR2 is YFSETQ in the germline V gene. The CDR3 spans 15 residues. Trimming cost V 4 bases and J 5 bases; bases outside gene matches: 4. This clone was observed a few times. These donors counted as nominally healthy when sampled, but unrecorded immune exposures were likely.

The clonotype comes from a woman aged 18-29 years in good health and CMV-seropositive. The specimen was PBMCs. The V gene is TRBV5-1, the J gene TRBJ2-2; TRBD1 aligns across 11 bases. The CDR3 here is CASSPGTGGTGELFF. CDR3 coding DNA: TGCGCCAGCAGCCCGGGGACAGGGGGGACCGGGGAGCTGTTTTTT.